The 23 T cell receptor beta chains in this list originate from one sample, sequenced in a study of T cell repertoires in ileal Crohn's disease. Time point: neoterminal ileum biopsy at postoperative endoscopy, about 6 months after surgery. Clones were sequenced by immunoSEQ multiplex PCR, and TCRdb holds only the in-frame ones, with some missing. The sample includes about 3,000 clones, roughly 90% of them seen just once. Specimen: ileal tissue. The receptors were gathered from an adult with Crohn's disease.

This chain links TRBV10-3 with TRBJ1-1, with D possibly TRBD1 on 6 matching bases. This CDR3 has 14 amino acids. CDR1 is ENHRY and CDR2 is SYGVKD in the germline V gene. Trimming shortened V by 4 bases and J by 2 bases, and 11 bases separated the two germline ends. CDR3 nucleotides: TGTGCCATCAGTGTGTCGGGGGCCAACACTGAAGCTTTCTTT. It is translated as CAISVSGANTEAFF.

The chain couples TRBV7-9 to TRBJ2-7; 7 bases are a match to TRBD2. Germline V gene data show CDR1 as SEHNR and CDR2 as FQNEAQ (reference sequence). The CDR3 totals 14 residues. Unmatched junction bases numbered 10, after V lost 5 bases and J lost 6 bases. The CDR3 bases are TGTGCCAGCAGCCCCCAGCGGGAATCCCGCGAGCAGTACTTC. Its translation: CASSPQRESREQYF.

V gene TRBV7-2 combines with J gene TRBJ2-7, with TRBD2 as a possible D gene (5 bases). Trimming pared 0 bases from V and 4 bases from J, leaving 7 bases between. The CDR3 spans 13 residues. From germline, CDR1 is SGHTA and CDR2 FQGNSA. The CDR3 DNA reads TGTGCCAGCAGCTTAGCCCGGGGTTACGAGCAGTACTTC. Its protein product is CASSLARGYEQYF.

This chain links TRBV7-2 with TRBJ2-3, with D hard to call. The CDR3 sequence is 14 residues long. V lost 5 bases, J lost 6 bases, and 15 bases lay in between. CDR1 and CDR2 from the germline V gene are SGHTA and FQGNSA. In nucleotides, the CDR3 is TGTGCCAGCAGCCCTCAATTTATGACGGATACGCAGTATTTT. Amino acids: CASSPQFMTDTQYF.

This chain joins TRBV5-1 and TRBJ2-5; D remains ambiguous. This CDR3 is 16 amino acids long. Trimming shortened V by 1 base and J by 1 base, and 14 bases separated the two germline ends. The V gene's germline CDR1 is SGHRS and CDR2 YFSETQ. The chain's CDR3 is CASSLMPHVGQETQYF. The CDR3 region has the DNA TGCGCCAGCAGCTTGATGCCCCACGTCGGCCAAGAGACCCAGTACTTC.

CDR3 protein: CAISEGTYEQYF. Written as DNA, the CDR3 is TGTGCCATCAGTGAAGGCACATACGAGCAGTACTTC. The chain employs TRBV10-3 and TRBJ2-7; no reliable D call. The germline V gene encodes CDR1 ENHRY and CDR2 SYGVKD. V lost 3 bases and J lost 4, with 7 bases in between. The CDR3 has 12 amino acids.

The V call is TRBV19, the J call TRBJ1-3; a weak D match, TRBD1 (6 bases). This CDR3 is built from 15 residues. Germline V gene lookup returns CDR1 LNHDA and CDR2 SQIVND (reference sequence). V was clipped by 8 bases and J by 2 bases, with 16 bases between them. The CDR3 loop is CASGNLQGTGNTIYF. The CDR3, as DNA: TGTGCCAGTGGAAACCTACAGGGTACTGGAAACACCATATATTTT.

This clone was seen only once. The same CDR3 is also encoded by other DNA sequences in this sample. The chain recombines TRBV5-1 with TRBJ2-2; D ambiguous. The germline V and J ends were trimmed by 1 base and 5 bases, with 6 bases remaining between them. CDR1 is SGHRS, CDR2 YFSETQ, per germline. This CDR3 has 13 amino acids. The CDR3 reads CASSLTRTGELFF. The CDR3 region has the DNA TGCGCCAGCAGCTTGACCCGAACCGGGGAGCTGTTTTTT. Supplemented by reference TRBV5-1 and TRBJ2-2, the full variable domain reads KAGVTQTPRYLIKTRGQQVTLSCSPISGHRSVSWYQQTPGQGLQFLFEYFSETQRNKGNFPGRFSGRQFSNSRSEMNVSTLELGDSALYLCASSLTRTGELFFGEGSRLTVL.

This chain's CDR3 is CASSLTPDNSNYGYTF. The CDR3 DNA reads as TGCGCCAGCAGCTTGACTCCTGACAATTCAAACTATGGCTACACCTTC. This rearrangement joins TRBV5-1 to TRBJ1-2; D remains unclear. This CDR3 contains 16 residues. CDR1 and CDR2 (germline): SGHRS, YFSETQ. The V and J ends lost 1 base and 2 bases respectively, with 15 bases between them. The full variable domain, completed using reference TRBV5-1 and TRBJ1-2, is KAGVTQTPRYLIKTRGQQVTLSCSPISGHRSVSWYQQTPGQGLQFLFEYFSETQRNKGNFPGRFSGRQFSNSRSEMNVSTLELGDSALYLCASSLTPDNSNYGYTFGSGTRLTVV.

V and J are TRBV2 and TRBJ2-2; 15 nucleotides line up with TRBD2. The ends lost 7 bases at V and 6 bases at J; junction bases unmatched: 6. The CDR3 covers 16 residues. Per the germline V gene, CDR1 is SNHLY and CDR2 is FYNNEI. The CDR3 coding sequence is TGTGCCAGCAAGGGGACTAGCGGGGGGCTCTCCGGGGAGCTGTTTTTT. This gives the protein CASKGTSGGLSGELFF. The full variable domain, completed using reference TRBV2 and TRBJ2-2, is EPEVTQTPSHQVTQMGQEVILRCVPISNHLYFYWYRQILGQKVEFLVSFYNNEISEKSEIFDDQFSVERPDGSNFTLKIRSTKLEDSAMYFCASKGTSGGLSGELFFGEGSRLTVL.

The gene calls are TRBV6-6 and TRBJ1-5; 7 nucleotides agree with TRBD1. J gave up 9 bases and V 6 bases, and 8 bases lay outside the gene matches. Per germline, CDR1 MNHNY and CDR2 SVGAGI (reference sequence). This CDR3 has 13 amino acids. DNA of the CDR3: TGTGCCAGCAGGGGTACAGGGGCGCGGCCCCAGCATTTT. Translation gives CASRGTGARPQHF.

This chain connects TRBV7-3 to TRBJ2-1; the D gene could be TRBD1 or TRBD2 (6 bases each). The ends were cut back, 4 bases at V and 7 bases at J, with 20 bases in the middle. Germline V gene sequence: CDR1 SGHTA, CDR2 FQGTGA. The CDR3 is 16 amino acids. CDR3 nucleotide sequence: TGTGCCAGCAGCTCCCGACTAGGGGGGATAGGTAATGAGCAGTTCTTC. Translating gives CASSSRLGGIGNEQFF.

V and J are TRBV2 and TRBJ2-1; D might be TRBD1 (6 bases). The CDR3 extends over 16 amino acids. Germline V CDR1 and CDR2: SNHLY, FYNNEI. V was shortened by 4 bases and J by 0 bases, with 13 bases between the two germline ends. The CDR3 nucleotides read TGTGCCAGCAGTGCCGGGACATCAGTCTCCTACAATGAGCAGTTCTTC. It yields the protein CASSAGTSVSYNEQFF.

This clone appeared once. The V and J genes are TRBV4-3 and TRBJ1-3; no clear D. This CDR3 comprises 15 residues. The ends were cut back, 0 bases at V and 1 base at J, with 7 bases in the middle. Looked up from germline, CDR1 is LGHNA and CDR2 is YSLEER. CDR3 loop: CASSQDGVSGNTIYF. The CDR3 coding sequence is TGCGCCAGCAGCCAAGATGGGGTGTCTGGAAACACCATATATTTT.

This chain uses TRBV6-6 with TRBJ2-1; 7 positions agree with TRBD2. The germline V gene has CDR1 MNHNY and CDR2 SVGAGI (reference sequence). J gave up 8 bases and V 7 bases, and 5 bases lay outside the gene matches. The CDR3 runs 12 residues. In nucleotides, the CDR3 is TGTGCCAGCAAACCGGCGGGGGATGAGCAGTTCTTC. It codes for CASKPAGDEQFF.

V gene TRBV5-1 combines with J gene TRBJ1-1; 8 nucleotides align to TRBD1. The V gene end was trimmed by 4 bases and the J gene end by 10 bases; junction bases not matched to a gene: 15. There are 15 residues in the CDR3. Per germline, CDR1 SGHRS and CDR2 YFSETQ. CDR3 coding DNA: TGCGCCAGCAGCGAAATACCGGGACAGGCTTTAGGAGCTTTCTTT. Amino acid sequence: CASSEIPGQALGAFF.

The chain is built from TRBV5-5 and TRBJ1-5, with unresolved D. Germline CDR1 SGHKS, CDR2 YYEKEE (reference sequence). V was trimmed by 0 bases and J by 0 bases, leaving 10 bases between them. The CDR3 length is 16 residues. The CDR3 region is CASSLGSPYSNQPQHF. The DNA for the CDR3 is TGTGCCAGCAGCTTGGGGAGTCCTTATAGCAATCAGCCCCAGCATTTT. Drawing the rest from reference TRBV5-5 and TRBJ1-5, the complete variable domain is DAGVTQSPTHLIKTRGQQVTLRCSPISGHKSVSWYQQVLGQGPQFIFQYYEKEERGRGNFPDRFSARQFPNYSSELNVNALLLGDSALYLCASSLGSPYSNQPQHFGDGTRLSIL.

This clone came up a few times. The chain joins TRBV11-2 to TRBJ2-7; D is ambiguous. Germline CDR1 is SGHAT and CDR2 is FQNNGV. The CDR3 runs 13 residues. Trimming cost V 3 bases and J 3 bases, with 9 bases left between them. The CDR3 bases are TGTGCCAGCAGCTTGGGCGGCTTCTACGAGCAGTACTTC. Translated: CASSLGGFYEQYF.

This rearrangement joins TRBV7-9 to TRBJ1-4, with D possibly being TRBD1 (6 bases). From germline, CDR1 is SEHNR and CDR2 FQNEAQ (reference sequence). The V and J ends lost 4 bases and 5 bases respectively, with 14 bases between them. This CDR3 has 15 amino acids. CDR3 region: CASSSTGSLNEKLFF. The CDR3 DNA follows: TGTGCCAGCAGCTCGACAGGTTCTTTGAATGAAAAACTGTTTTTT. The variable domain in full, with the rest retrieved from reference TRBV7-9 and TRBJ1-4, is DTGVSQNPRHKITKRGQNVTFRCDPISEHNRLYWYRQTLGQGPEFLTYFQNEAQLEKSRLLSDRFSAERPKGSFSTLEIQRTEQGDSAMYLCASSSTGSLNEKLFFGSGTQLSVL.

This chain connects TRBV23-1 to TRBJ1-1; TRBD1 might be the D (5 bases). TRBV23-1 is classed as an ORF, of uncertain function. CDR3 length equals 14 residues. Trimming removed 0 bases from V and 11 bases from J, with 16 bases in between. The CDR3 reads CASSQSTQAEGAFF. DNA for the CDR3: TGCGCCAGCAGTCAATCAACACAGGCCGAGGGGGCTTTCTTT.

The V gene is TRBV27, the J gene TRBJ2-6; D might be TRBD1 (6 bases). The CDR3 is 17 amino acids. Germline lookup yields CDR1 MNHEY and CDR2 SMNVEV (reference sequence). With 2 bases removed from V and 4 bases from J, the gap between germline ends came to 15 bases. The CDR3 reads CASSLSRGFVGANVLTF. DNA for the CDR3: TGTGCCAGCAGTTTAAGCAGGGGTTTTGTCGGGGCCAACGTCCTGACTTTC. Full variable domain (outside the CDR3, taken from reference TRBV27 and TRBJ2-6): EAQVTQNPRYLITVTGKKLTVTCSQNMNHEYMSWYRQDPGLGLRQIYYSMNVEVTDKGDVPEGYKVSRKEKRNFPLILESPSPNQTSLYFCASSLSRGFVGANVLTFGAGSRLTVL.

This clone has only a few counts. The V and J genes are TRBV27 and TRBJ1-4; D unresolved. Per the germline V gene, CDR1 is MNHEY and CDR2 is SMNVEV (reference sequence). The CDR3 loop spans 12 amino acids. Deletions cut 6 bases from V and 7 bases from J, with 9 bases between. The CDR3 region is CASSGMGEKLFF. In DNA, the CDR3 is TGTGCCAGCAGCGGGATGGGTGAAAAACTGTTTTTT.

The chain is built from TRBV6-6 and TRBJ2-1, with D uncertain. Germline CDR1 reads MNHNY; CDR2 reads SVGAGI (reference sequence). Trimming left V 2 bases short and J 3 bases short, with 8 bases between. The CDR3 runs 14 residues. The chain's CDR3 is CASSYRRRYNEQFF. CDR3 DNA sequence: TGTGCCAGCAGTTACCGACGTCGCTACAATGAGCAGTTCTTC.